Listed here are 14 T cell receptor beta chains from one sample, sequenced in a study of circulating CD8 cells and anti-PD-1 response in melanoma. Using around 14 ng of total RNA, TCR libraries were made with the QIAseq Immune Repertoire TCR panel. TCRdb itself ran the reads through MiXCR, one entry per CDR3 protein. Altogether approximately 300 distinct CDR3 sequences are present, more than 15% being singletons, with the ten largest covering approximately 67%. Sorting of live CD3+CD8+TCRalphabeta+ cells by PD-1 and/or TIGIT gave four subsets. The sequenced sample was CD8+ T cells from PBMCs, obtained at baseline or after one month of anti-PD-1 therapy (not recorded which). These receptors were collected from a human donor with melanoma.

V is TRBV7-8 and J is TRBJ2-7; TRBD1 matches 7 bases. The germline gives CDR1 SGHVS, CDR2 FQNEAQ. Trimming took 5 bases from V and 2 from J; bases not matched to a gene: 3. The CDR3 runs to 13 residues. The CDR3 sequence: CASSVGQAYEQYF. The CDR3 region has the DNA TGTGCCAGCAGCGTAGGACAGGCCTACGAGCAGTACTTC.

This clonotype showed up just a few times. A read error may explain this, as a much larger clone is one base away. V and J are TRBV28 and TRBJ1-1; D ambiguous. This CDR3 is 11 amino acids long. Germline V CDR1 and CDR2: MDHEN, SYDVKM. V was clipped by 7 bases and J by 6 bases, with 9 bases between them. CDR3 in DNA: TGTGCCAGCAACCGCAACGCTGAAGCTTTCTTT. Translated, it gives CASNRNAEAFF.

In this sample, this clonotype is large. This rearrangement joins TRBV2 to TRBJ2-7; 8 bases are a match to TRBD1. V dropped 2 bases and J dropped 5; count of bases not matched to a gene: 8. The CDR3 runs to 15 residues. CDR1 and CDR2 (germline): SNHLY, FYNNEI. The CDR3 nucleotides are TGTGCCAGCAGTGAATGGACAGGGCGTTCAGACGAGCAGTACTTC. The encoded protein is CASSEWTGRSDEQYF. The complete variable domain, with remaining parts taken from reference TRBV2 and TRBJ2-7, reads EPEVTQTPSHQVTQMGQEVILRCVPISNHLYFYWYRQILGQKVEFLVSFYNNEISEKSEIFDDQFSVERPDGSNFTLKIRSTKLEDSAMYFCASSEWTGRSDEQYFGPGTRLTVT.

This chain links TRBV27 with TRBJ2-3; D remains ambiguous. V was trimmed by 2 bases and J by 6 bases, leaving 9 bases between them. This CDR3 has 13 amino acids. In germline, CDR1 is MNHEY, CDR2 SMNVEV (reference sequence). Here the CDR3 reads CASSLQHGDTQYF. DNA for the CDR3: TGTGCCAGCAGTTTACAACATGGGGATACGCAGTATTTT.

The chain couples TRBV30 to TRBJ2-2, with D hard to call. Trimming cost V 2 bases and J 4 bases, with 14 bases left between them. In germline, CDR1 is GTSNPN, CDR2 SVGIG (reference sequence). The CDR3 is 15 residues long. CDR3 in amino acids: CAWSHLIAGTGELFF. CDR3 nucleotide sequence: TGTGCCTGGAGTCATCTGATCGCTGGCACCGGGGAGCTGTTTTTT.

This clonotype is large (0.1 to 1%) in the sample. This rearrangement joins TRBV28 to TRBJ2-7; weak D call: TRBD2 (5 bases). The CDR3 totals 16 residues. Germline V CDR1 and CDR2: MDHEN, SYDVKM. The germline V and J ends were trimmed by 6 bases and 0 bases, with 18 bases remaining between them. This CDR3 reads CASRTMADMSSYEQYF. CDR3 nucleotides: TGTGCCAGCAGGACTATGGCGGATATGAGCTCCTACGAGCAGTACTTC.

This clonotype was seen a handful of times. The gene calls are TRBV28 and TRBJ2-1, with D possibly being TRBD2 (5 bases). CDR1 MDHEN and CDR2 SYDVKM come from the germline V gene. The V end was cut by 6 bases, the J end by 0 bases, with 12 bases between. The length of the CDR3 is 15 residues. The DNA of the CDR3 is TGTGCCAGCAGATTAAGCGGCGCCTCCTACAATGAGCAGTTCTTC. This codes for CASRLSGASYNEQFF.

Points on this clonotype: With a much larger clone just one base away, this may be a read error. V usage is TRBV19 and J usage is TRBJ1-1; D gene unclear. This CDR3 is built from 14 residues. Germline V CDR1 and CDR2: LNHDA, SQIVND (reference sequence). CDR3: CASSMSGWNTEASF. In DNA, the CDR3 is TGTGCCAGCAGTATGTCGGGGTGGAACACTGAAGCTTCCTTT.

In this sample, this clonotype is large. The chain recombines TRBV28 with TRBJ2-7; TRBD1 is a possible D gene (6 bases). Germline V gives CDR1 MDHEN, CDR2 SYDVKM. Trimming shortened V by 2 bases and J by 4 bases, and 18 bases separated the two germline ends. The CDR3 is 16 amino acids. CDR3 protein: CASSLPLTGSGYEQYF. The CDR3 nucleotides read TGTGCCAGCAGTTTACCCCTAACAGGGTCTGGATACGAGCAGTACTTC.

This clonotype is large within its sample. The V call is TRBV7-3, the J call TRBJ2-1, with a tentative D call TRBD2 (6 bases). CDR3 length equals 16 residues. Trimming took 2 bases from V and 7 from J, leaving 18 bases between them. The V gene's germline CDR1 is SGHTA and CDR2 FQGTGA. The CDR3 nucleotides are TGTGCCAGCAGCTTAGTGCCGGGAGAAGTAAAGAATGAGCAGTTCTTC. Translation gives CASSLVPGEVKNEQFF.

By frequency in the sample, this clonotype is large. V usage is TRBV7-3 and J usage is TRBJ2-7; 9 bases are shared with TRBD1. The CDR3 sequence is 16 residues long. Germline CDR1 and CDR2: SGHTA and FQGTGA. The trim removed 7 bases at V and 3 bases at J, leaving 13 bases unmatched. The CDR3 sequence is CASIGEPGQGGYEQYF. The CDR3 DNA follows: TGTGCCAGCATCGGCGAACCGGGACAGGGAGGCTACGAGCAGTACTTC.

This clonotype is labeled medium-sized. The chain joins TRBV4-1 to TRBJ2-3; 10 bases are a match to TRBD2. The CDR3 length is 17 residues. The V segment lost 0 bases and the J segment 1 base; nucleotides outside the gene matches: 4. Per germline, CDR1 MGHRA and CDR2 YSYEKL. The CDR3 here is CASSQETSGIRTDTQYF. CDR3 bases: TGCGCCAGCAGCCAAGAAACTAGCGGGATACGCACAGATACGCAGTATTTT.

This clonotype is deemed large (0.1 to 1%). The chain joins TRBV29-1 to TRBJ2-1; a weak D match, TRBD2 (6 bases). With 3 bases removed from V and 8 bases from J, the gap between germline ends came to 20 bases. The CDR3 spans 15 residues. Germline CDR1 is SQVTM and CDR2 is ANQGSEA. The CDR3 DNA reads TGCAGCGTTGATGGGCTGGGACTCCTAGGACATGAGCAGTTCTTC. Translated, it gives CSVDGLGLLGHEQFF.

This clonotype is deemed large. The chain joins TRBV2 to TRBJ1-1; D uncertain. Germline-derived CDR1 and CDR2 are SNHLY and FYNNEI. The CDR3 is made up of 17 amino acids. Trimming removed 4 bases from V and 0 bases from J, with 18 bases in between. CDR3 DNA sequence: TGTGCCAGCAGTGGCCTCCGGACCCGGACCATGAACACTGAAGCTTTCTTT. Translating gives CASSGLRTRTMNTEAFF.